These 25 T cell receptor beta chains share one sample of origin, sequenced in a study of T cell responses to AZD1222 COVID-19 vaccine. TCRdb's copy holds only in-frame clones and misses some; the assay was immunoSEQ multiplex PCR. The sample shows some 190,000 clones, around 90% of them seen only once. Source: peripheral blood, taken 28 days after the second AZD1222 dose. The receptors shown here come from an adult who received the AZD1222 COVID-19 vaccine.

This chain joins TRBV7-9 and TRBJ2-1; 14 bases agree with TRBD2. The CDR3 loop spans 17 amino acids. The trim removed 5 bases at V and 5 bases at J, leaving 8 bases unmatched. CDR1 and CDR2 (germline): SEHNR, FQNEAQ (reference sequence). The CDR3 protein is CASSTGTSGSQDNEQFF. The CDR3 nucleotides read TGTGCCAGCAGCACCGGGACTAGCGGGAGTCAGGACAATGAGCAGTTCTTC.

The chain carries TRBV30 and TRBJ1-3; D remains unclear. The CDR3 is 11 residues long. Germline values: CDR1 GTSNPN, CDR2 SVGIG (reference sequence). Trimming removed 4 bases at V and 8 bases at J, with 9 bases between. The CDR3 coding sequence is TGTGCCTGGACGGAGGGTGACACCATATATTTT. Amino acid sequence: CAWTEGDTIYF.

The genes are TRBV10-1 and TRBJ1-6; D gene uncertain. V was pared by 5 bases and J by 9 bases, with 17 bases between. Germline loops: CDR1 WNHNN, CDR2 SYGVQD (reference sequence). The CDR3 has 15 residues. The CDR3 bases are TGCGCCAGCAGTAGATTTAGAGATATGGGTTCACCCCTCCACTTT. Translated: CASSRFRDMGSPLHF.

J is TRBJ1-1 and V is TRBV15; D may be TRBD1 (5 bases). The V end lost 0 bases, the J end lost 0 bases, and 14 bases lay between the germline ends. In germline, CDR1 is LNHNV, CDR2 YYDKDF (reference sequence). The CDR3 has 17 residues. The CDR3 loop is CATSRDWDDRMNTEAFF. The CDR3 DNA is TGTGCCACCAGCAGAGATTGGGACGACAGAATGAACACTGAAGCTTTCTTT.

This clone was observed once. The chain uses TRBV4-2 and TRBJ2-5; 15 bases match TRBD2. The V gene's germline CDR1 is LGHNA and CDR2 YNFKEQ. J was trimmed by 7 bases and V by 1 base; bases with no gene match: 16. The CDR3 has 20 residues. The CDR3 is CASSQVRTSGGARSVGTQYF. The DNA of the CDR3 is TGTGCCAGCAGCCAAGTTCGGACTAGCGGGGGGGCAAGGTCCGTCGGGACCCAGTACTTC.

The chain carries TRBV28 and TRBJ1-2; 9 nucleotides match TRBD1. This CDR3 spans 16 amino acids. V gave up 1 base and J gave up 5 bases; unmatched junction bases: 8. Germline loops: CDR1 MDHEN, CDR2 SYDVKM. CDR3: CASSLSTGTGSYGYTF. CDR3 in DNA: TGTGCCAGCAGTTTATCCACCGGGACAGGGTCATATGGCTACACCTTC.

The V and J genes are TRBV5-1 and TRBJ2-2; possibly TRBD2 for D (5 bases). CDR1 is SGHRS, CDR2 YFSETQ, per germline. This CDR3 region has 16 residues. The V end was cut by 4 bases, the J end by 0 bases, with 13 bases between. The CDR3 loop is CASSPRSGANTGELFF. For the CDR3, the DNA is TGCGCCAGCAGCCCACGGAGCGGCGCGAACACCGGGGAGCTGTTTTTT.

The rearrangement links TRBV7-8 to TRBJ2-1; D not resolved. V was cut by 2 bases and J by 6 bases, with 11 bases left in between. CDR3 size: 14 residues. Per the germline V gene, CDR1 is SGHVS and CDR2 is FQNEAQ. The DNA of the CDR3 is TGTGCCAGCAGCTTACGGTTTGGGGTCAATGAGCAGTTCTTC. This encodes CASSLRFGVNEQFF.

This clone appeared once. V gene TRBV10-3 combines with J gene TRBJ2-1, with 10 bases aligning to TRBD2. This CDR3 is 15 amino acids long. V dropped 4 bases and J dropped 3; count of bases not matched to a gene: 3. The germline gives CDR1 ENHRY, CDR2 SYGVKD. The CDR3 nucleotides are TGTGCCATCAGTGTCGCTAGCGGGAGCTACAATGAGCAGTTCTTC. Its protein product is CAISVASGSYNEQFF.

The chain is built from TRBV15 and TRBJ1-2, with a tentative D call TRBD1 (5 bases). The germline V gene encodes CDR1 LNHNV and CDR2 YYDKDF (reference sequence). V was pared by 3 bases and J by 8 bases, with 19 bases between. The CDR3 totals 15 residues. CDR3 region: CATSRDNWDRAGYTF. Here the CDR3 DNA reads TGTGCCACCAGCAGGGACAATTGGGACCGGGCGGGCTACACCTTC.

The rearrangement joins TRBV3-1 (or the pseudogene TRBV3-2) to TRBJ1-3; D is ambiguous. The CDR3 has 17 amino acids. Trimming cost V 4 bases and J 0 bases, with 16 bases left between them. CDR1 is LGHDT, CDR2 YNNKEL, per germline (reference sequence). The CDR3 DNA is TGTGCCAGCAGCCCGCGGGCATGGGGAAGCTCTGGAAACACCATATATTTT. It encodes CASSPRAWGSSGNTIYF.

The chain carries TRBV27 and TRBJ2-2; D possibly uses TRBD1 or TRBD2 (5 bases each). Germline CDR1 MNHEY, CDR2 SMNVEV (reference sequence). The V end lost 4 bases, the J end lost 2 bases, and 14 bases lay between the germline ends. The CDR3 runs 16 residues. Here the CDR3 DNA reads TGTGCCAGCAGTTCTTTCGGGACGGGCAACACCGGGGAGCTGTTTTTT. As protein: CASSSFGTGNTGELFF.

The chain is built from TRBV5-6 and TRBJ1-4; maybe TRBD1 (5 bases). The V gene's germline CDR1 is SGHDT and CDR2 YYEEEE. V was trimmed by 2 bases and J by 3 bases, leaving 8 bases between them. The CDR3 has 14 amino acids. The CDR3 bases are TGTGCCAGCAGCTTTCTGGGGGCTAATGAAAAACTGTTTTTT. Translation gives CASSFLGANEKLFF.

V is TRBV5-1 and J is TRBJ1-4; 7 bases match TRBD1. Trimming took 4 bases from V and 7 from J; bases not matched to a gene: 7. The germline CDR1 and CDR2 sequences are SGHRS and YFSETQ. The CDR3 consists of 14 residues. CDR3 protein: CASSTLTGSEKLFF. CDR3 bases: TGCGCCAGCAGCACCCTGACAGGGTCTGAAAAACTGTTTTTT. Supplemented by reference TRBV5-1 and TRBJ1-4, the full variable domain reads KAGVTQTPRYLIKTRGQQVTLSCSPISGHRSVSWYQQTPGQGLQFLFEYFSETQRNKGNFPGRFSGRQFSNSRSEMNVSTLELGDSALYLCASSTLTGSEKLFFGSGTQLSVL.

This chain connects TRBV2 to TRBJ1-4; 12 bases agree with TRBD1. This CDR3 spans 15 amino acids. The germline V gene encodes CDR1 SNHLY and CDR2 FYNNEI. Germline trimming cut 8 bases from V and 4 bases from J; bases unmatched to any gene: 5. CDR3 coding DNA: TGTGCCAGCGGGGACAGGGGGCACGGTAATGAAAAACTGTTTTTT. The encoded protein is CASGDRGHGNEKLFF.

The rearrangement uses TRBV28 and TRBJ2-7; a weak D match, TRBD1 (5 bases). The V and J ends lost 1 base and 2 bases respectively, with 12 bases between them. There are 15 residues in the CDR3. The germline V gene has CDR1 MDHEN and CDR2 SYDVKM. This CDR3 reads CASSLSFGQTYEQYF. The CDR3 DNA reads TGTGCCAGCAGTTTATCTTTCGGACAAACCTACGAGCAGTACTTC.

CDR3 in DNA: TGTGCCACCAGTGAGGGACGAAAGGTCACAGATACGCAGTATTTT. Amino acid sequence: CATSEGRKVTDTQYF. The rearrangement links TRBV24-1 to TRBJ2-3; D may correspond to TRBD1 or TRBD2 (5 bases each). The germline gives CDR1 KGHDR, CDR2 SFDVKD. V lost 4 bases to trimming and J lost 2 bases, with 12 bases between them. The CDR3 covers 15 residues.

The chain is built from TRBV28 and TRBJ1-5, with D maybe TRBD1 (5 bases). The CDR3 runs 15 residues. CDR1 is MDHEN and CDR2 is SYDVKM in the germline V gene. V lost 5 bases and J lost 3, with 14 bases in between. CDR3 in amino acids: CASSPRGDVNQPQHF. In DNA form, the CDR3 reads TGTGCCAGCAGTCCCCGGGGGGACGTCAATCAGCCCCAGCATTTT.

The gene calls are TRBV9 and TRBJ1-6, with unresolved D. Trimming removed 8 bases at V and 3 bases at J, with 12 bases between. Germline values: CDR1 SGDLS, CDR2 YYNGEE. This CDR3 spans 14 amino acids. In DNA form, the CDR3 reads TGTGCCAGTACCAAGGACCTCTATAATTCACCCCTCCACTTT. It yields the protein CASTKDLYNSPLHF. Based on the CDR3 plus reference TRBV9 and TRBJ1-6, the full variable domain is DSGVTQTPKHLITATGQRVTLRCSPRSGDLSVYWYQQSLDQGLQFLIQYYNGEERAKGNILERFSAQQFPDLHSELNLSSLELGDSALYFCASTKDLYNSPLHFGNGTRLTVT.

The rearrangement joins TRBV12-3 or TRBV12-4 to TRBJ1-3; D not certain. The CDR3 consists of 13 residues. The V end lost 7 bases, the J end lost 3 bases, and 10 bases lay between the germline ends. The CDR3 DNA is TGTGCCAGCACCCTAGAGTTTGGAAACACCATATATTTT. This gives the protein CASTLEFGNTIYF.

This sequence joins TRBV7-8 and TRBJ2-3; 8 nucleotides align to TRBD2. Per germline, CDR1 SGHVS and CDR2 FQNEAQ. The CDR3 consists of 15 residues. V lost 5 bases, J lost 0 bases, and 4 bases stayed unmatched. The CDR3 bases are TGTGCCAGCAGCCGAAAGCGGGAGAGCACAGATACGCAGTATTTT. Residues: CASSRKRESTDTQYF.

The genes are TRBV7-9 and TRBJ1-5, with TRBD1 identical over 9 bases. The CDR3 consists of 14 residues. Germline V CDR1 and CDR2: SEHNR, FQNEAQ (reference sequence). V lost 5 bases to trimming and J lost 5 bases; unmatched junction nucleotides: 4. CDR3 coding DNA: TGTGCCAGCAGCCCGGGGACAGGGTATCAGCCCCAGCATTTT. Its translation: CASSPGTGYQPQHF.

CDR3 amino acids: CAISESGPTSSYNEQFF. The CDR3 coding sequence is TGTGCCATCAGTGAGTCTGGACCGACGAGCTCCTACAATGAGCAGTTCTTC. The rearrangement links TRBV10-3 to TRBJ2-1; D not certain. The CDR3 sequence is 17 residues long. The germline V gene encodes CDR1 ENHRY and CDR2 SYGVKD. V was cut by 0 bases and J by 0 bases, with 12 bases left in between.

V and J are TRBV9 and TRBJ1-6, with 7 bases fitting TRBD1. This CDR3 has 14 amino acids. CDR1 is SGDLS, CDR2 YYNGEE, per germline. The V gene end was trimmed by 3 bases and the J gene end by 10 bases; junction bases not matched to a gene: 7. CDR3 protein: CASSARQGGSPLHF. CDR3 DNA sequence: TGTGCCAGCAGCGCCAGACAGGGAGGGTCACCCCTCCACTTT.

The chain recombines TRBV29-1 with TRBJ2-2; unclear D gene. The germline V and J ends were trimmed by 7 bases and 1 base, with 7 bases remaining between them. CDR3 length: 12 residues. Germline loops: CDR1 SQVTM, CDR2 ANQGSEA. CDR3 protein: CSGTENTGELFF. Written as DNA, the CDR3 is TGCAGCGGTACAGAGAACACCGGGGAGCTGTTTTTT.